This T cell receptor (beta chain) was captured in a study of T cells in Graves' hyperthyroidism and ophthalmopathy. Germline assignment: CDR1 SNHLY and CDR2 FYNNEI. This CDR3 comprises 12 residues. This clonotype was seen repeatedly, ten times or more. Authors of the study amplified TCR beta CDR3 regions from RNA transcripts. The HTBI primer set served for first-round RT-PCR of the TCR CDR3. TCRdb ran MiXCR on the multiplex PCR reads and lists one entry per CDR3 protein. Found here are about 410,000 distinct CDR3 sequences, roughly 15% of them singletons; the top ten hold 20%. This chain joins TRBV2 and TRBJ1-1; D possibly corresponds to TRBD1 (5 bases). The specimen was blood. This receptor was obtained from a woman aged 30 to 39 with Graves' ophthalmopathy. The CDR3 nucleotides read TGTGCGATCGTAGGGGAAGACACTGAAGCTTTCTTT. Translating it yields CAIVGEDTEAFF.